The clone carrying this TCR beta chain was counted a few times. Its target is not known. The CDR3 has 14 residues. Trimming cost V 0 bases and J 12 bases, with 14 bases left between them. Germline V lookup: CDR1 LNHDA, CDR2 SQIVND (reference sequence). The data were taken from a study of T cell repertoires in cytomegalovirus infection. Study information: Epitope selection comprised recently identified HLA-C-restricted CMV epitopes and well-studied HLA-B-restricted CMV epitopes. A matching HLA type, together with CMV infection, was signaled by public TCR beta signatures. Notes on the study in general: CMV carriers having the relevant HLA were flagged by cumulative public TCR beta family frequency. The ex vivo response was dominated by HLA-C-restricted CMV-specific TCR beta clonotypes.

TCRdb re-derived calls from the reads in MiXCR, one entry per CDR3 protein. This table has 830,000 or so distinct CDR3 sequences, approximately 32% appearing once. The gene calls are TRBV19 and TRBJ1-4, with D possibly being TRBD1 (5 bases). Source: cultured CD8+ T cells from PBMCs, taken from culture after CMV antigen stimulation. This TCR derives from a human donor in good health (CMV status not recorded). Some clones in this sample may be carry-over from other donors' samples. CDR3 region: CASSIDQLGRQLFF. The CDR3 nucleotides read TGTGCCAGTAGTATAGATCAACTGGGGCGCCAACTGTTTTTT.